This T cell receptor beta chain was observed in a study of shared T cell receptors in the human thymus. Using immunoSEQ multiplex PCR, the repertoire was profiled, and TCRdb retains in-frame clones only, with some absent. Found here are just under 550,000 clones, around 78% of them singletons; the top ten hold approximately 0.013%. The V segment lost 0 bases and the J segment 1 base; nucleotides outside the gene matches: 5. Germline CDR1 and CDR2: SGDLS and YYNGEE. This CDR3 contains 16 residues. This clone was observed a few times. These data were also reused for a study on human thymus T cells. That study reports: Donors were healthy Finnish infants having corrective surgery for congenital heart defects. During corrective heart surgery, resections were taken, and the thymus tissue came from them. Usage of V and J genes appeared biased in thymic and blood repertoires. Related research described strongly overlapping thymic repertoires in unrelated people.

Sequences were obtained from thymocytes. The chain carries TRBV9 and TRBJ2-7, with TRBD2 identical over 9 bases. This sequence originates from a boy younger than two with a congenital heart defect. CDR3 DNA: TGTGCCAGCAGCGTAGATTCTAGCGGGAATTCCTACGAGCAGTACTTC. As protein: CASSVDSSGNSYEQYF.